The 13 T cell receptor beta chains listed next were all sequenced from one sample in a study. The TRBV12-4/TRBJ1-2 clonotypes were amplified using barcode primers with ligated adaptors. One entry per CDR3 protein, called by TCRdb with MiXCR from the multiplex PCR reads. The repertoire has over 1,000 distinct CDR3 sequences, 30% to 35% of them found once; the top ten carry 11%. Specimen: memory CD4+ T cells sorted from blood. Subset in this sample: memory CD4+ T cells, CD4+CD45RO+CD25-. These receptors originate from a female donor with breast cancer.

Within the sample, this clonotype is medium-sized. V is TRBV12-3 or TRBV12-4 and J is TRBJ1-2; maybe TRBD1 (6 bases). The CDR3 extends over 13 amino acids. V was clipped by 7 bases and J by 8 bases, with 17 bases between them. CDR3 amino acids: CASILNRAGGYTF. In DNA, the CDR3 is TGTGCCAGCATCCTAAACAGGGCGGGAGGCTACACCTTC.

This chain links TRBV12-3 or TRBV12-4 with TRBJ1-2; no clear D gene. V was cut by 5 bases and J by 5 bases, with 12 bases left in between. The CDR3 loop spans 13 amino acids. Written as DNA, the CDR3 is TGTGCCAGCAGTCCACGGGGTTCTTATGGCTACACCTTC. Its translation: CASSPRGSYGYTF.

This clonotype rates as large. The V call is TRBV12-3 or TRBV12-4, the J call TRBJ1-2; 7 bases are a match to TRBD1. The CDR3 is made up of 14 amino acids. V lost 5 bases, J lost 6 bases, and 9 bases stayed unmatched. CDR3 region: CASSTETGMDGYTF. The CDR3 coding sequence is TGTGCCAGCAGTACCGAGACAGGGATGGATGGCTACACCTTC.

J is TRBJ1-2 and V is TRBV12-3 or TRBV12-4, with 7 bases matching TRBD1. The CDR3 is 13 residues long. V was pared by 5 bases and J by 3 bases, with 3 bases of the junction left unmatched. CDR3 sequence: CASSRDRDYGYTF. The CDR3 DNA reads TGTGCCAGCAGTCGGGACAGAGACTATGGCTACACCTTC.

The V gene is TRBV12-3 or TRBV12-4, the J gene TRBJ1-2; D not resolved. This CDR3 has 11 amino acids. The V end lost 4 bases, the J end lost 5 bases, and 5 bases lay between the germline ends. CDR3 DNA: TGTGCCAGCAGTTCCTCGTATGGCTACACCTTC. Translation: CASSSSYGYTF.

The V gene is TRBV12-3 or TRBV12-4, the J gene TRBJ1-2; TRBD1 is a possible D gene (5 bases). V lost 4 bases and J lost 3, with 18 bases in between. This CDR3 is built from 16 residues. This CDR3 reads CASSSSILTVDYGYTF. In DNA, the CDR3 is TGTGCCAGCAGTTCGAGCATATTGACAGTCGACTATGGCTACACCTTC.

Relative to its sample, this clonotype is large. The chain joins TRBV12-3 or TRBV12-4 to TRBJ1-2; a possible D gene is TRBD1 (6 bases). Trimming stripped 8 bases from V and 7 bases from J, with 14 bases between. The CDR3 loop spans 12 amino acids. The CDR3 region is CASGLDSLGYTF. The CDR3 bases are TGTGCCAGCGGACTGGACAGCCTTGGCTACACCTTC.

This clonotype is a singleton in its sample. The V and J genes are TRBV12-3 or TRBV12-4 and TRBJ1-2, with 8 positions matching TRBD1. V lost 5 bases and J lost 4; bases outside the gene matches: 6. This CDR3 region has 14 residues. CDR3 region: CASSPTTGAYGYTF. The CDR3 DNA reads TGTGCCAGCAGTCCCACGACAGGGGCCTATGGCTACACCTTC.

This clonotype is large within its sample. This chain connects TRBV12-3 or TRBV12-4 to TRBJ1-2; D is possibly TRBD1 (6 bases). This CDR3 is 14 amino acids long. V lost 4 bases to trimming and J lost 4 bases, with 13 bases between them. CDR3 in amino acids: CASSSPWTVYGYTF. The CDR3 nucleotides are TGTGCCAGCAGTTCTCCATGGACAGTCTATGGCTACACCTTC.

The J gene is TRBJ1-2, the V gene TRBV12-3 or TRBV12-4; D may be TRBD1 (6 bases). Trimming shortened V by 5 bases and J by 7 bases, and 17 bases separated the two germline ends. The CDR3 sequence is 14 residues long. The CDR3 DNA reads TGTGCCAGCAGTACCAGGGGAGGTGGTCGTGGCTACACCTTC. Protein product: CASSTRGGGRGYTF.

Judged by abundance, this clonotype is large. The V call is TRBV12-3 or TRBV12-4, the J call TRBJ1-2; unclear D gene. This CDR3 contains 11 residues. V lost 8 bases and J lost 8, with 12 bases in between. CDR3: CASGHPEGYTF. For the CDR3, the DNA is TGTGCCAGCGGGCACCCGGAGGGCTACACCTTC.

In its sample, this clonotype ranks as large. CDR3 DNA sequence: TGTGCCAGCAGTCGACAAACAGGGATCGAAGGCTACACCTTC. It codes for CASSRQTGIEGYTF. The rearrangement links TRBV12-3 or TRBV12-4 to TRBJ1-2; a possible D gene is TRBD1 (6 bases). The CDR3 contains 14 residues. Trimming pared 5 bases from V and 8 bases from J, leaving 18 bases between.

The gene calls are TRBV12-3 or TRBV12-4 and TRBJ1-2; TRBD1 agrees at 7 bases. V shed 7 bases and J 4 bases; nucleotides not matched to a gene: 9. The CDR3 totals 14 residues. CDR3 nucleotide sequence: TGTGCCAGCACCAGGACAGGCCCTGGCTATGGCTACACCTTC. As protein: CASTRTGPGYGYTF.